The rows below give T cell receptor beta chains drawn from one sample of a study of cytomegalovirus exposure and HLA in healthy donors. Sequencing was performed with immunoSEQ multiplex PCR; in TCRdb, only in-frame clones are kept and a portion is missing. The table shows about 250,000 clones, with about 88% occurring only once. Sequencing was done on a sample of PBMCs. Receptor source: a girl aged 2 to 10 in good health and CMV-seronegative. Each CDR3 is given with its conserved first and last residue. The D gene is left open where the match is weak. Expanded clones are given a class, and other clones once, few, many or no size at all.

>TRBV9|once|NA|TRBJ2-3
CASGSGITDTQYF
TGTGCCAGCGGGTCGGGGATCACAGATACGCAGTATTTT
>TRBV5-1|NA|TRBD1|TRBJ2-7
CASSLGTGAHEQYF
TGCGCCAGCAGCTTGGGGACAGGGGCCCACGAGCAGTACTTC
>TRBV9|NA|TRBD2|TRBJ2-1
CASSVTSGGYNEQFF
TGTGCCAGCAGCGTAACTAGCGGGGGCTACAATGAGCAGTTCTTC
>TRBV4-1|NA|NA|TRBJ2-3
CASSQDPMATDTQYF
TGCGCCAGCAGCCAAGACCCGATGGCAACAGATACGCAGTATTTT
>TRBV6-1|NA|TRBD1|TRBJ1-2
CASSVSPGQETGYTF
TGTGCCAGCAGTGTATCGCCGGGACAGGAAACGGGCTACACCTTC
>TRBV2|NA|TRBD1|TRBJ2-7
CASSEETGLNEQYF
TGTGCCAGCAGTGAGGAGACAGGGCTGAACGAGCAGTACTTC
>TRBV28|few|NA|TRBJ1-4
CASSLFGQSNEKLFF
TGTGCCAGCAGTTTATTTGGACAGTCTAATGAAAAACTGTTTTTT
>TRBV15|few|NA|TRBJ1-3
CATSRASNSIRNTIYF
TGTGCCACCAGCAGAGCCTCAAATAGTATTCGAAACACCATATATTTT
>TRBV19|NA|TRBD1|TRBJ1-6
CASSIGPRNRGSPLHF
TGTGCCAGTAGTATAGGCCCACGGAACAGGGGCTCACCCCTCCACTTT
>TRBV4-2|NA|NA|TRBJ2-1
CASSQVGGAYNEQFF
TGTGCCAGCAGCCAAGTAGGCGGGGCCTACAATGAGCAGTTCTTC
>TRBV5-1|NA|TRBD2|TRBJ2-6
CASSLGLAGDSGANVLTF
TGCGCCAGCAGCCTGGGACTAGCGGGGGACTCTGGGGCCAACGTCCTGACTTTC
>TRBV6-1|NA|TRBD1|TRBJ2-2
CASSGGYRGVTGELFF
TGTGCCAGCAGTGGGGGATACAGGGGGGTAACCGGGGAGCTGTTTTTT
>TRBV7-9|NA|NA|TRBJ1-4
CASSLGGPPGEKLFF
TGTGCCAGCAGCTTGGGGGGACCGCCCGGGGAAAAACTGTTTTTT
>TRBV6-1|NA|NA|TRBJ2-1
CASTPPGYNEQFF
TGTGCCAGCACCCCTCCCGGTTACAATGAGCAGTTCTTC
>TRBV7-9|NA|TRBD1|TRBJ2-7
CASSLDRGSYEQYF
TGTGCCAGCAGCTTAGACAGGGGATCCTACGAGCAGTACTTC
>TRBV4-1|NA|NA|TRBJ2-2
CASSPKVLAQTGELFF
TGCGCCAGCAGCCCAAAGGTTCTAGCCCAAACCGGGGAGCTGTTTTTT
>TRBV15|NA|NA|TRBJ2-4
CATSRGGAGEKLIQYF
TGTGCCACCAGCAGAGGTGGTGCAGGGGAGAAACTCATTCAGTACTTC
>TRBV13|few|NA|TRBJ2-7
CASSSGGREQYF
TGTGCCAGCAGCTCCGGGGGGCGCGAGCAGTACTTC
>TRBV5-1|NA|NA|TRBJ2-2
CASSLGARTDTGELFF
TGCGCCAGCAGCTTGGGGGCCAGGACAGACACCGGGGAGCTGTTTTTT
>TRBV20-1|NA|NA|TRBJ2-5
CSASQETQYF
TGCAGTGCGTCACAAGAGACCCAGTACTTC
>TRBV7-8|NA|TRBD2|TRBJ2-3
CASSGGSGTISDTQYF
TGTGCCAGCAGCGGCGGGTCCGGGACTATTTCAGATACGCAGTATTTT
>TRBV11-2|NA|TRBD1|TRBJ2-2
CASSLGRRTGDTGELFF
TGTGCCAGCAGCTTAGGGCGGAGGACAGGGGACACCGGGGAGCTGTTTTTT
>TRBV4-1|NA|NA|TRBJ2-5
CASSQGPLETQYF
TGCGCCAGCAGCCAAGGGCCCCTAGAGACCCAGTACTTC
>TRBV19|NA|TRBD1|TRBJ2-2
CASRPPDRTYTGELFF
TGTGCCAGTAGACCCCCGGACAGGACTTACACCGGGGAGCTGTTTTTT
>TRBV7-9|NA|TRBD2|TRBJ2-1
CASSLTSGYYNEQFF
TGTGCCAGCAGCCTGACTAGCGGATATTACAATGAGCAGTTCTTC
>TRBV10-2|NA|TRBD1|TRBJ2-7
CASSERDRGREQYF
TGCGCCAGCAGTGAGAGGGACAGGGGACGGGAGCAGTACTTC
>TRBV4-2|NA|TRBD2|TRBJ2-1
CASSQDLGGLASYNEQFF
TGTGCCAGCAGCCAAGATCTTGGGGGACTAGCTTCCTACAATGAGCAGTTCTTC
>TRBV4-2|NA|TRBD1|TRBJ1-2
CASSQWDRGSYGYTF
TGTGCCAGCAGCCAATGGGACAGGGGAAGCTATGGCTACACCTTC
>TRBV19|NA|NA|TRBJ2-7
CARATLEFAYEQYF
TGTGCCAGAGCGACTCTAGAGTTCGCCTACGAGCAGTACTTC
>TRBV5-1|NA|NA|TRBJ2-1
CASSSGLGNEQFF
TGCGCCAGCAGCTCGGGACTGGGCAATGAGCAGTTCTTC
>TRBV27|NA|NA|TRBJ1-1
CASGPRGLNTEAFF
TGTGCCAGCGGCCCTAGGGGCCTTAACACTGAAGCTTTCTTT
>TRBV12-5|NA|NA|TRBJ2-5
CASGFWPRGETQYF
TGTGCTAGTGGTTTCTGGCCCCGAGGTGAGACCCAGTACTTC
>TRBV6-1|few|NA|TRBJ1-4
CASSERGGEKLFF
TGTGCCAGCAGTGAAAGGGGAGGGGAAAAACTGTTTTTT
>TRBV10-2|NA|NA|TRBJ2-7
CASSESADSYEQYF
TGCGCCAGCAGTGAATCGGCGGACTCCTACGAGCAGTACTTC
>TRBV15|NA|NA|TRBJ1-3
CATSPGLTGNTIYF
TGTGCCACCAGCCCAGGGTTGACTGGAAACACCATATATTTT
>TRBV6-1|once|TRBD1|TRBJ1-3
CASRGQASSGNTIYF
TGTGCCAGCAGGGGACAGGCGAGCTCTGGAAACACCATATATTTT
>TRBV5-4|NA|TRBD2|TRBJ2-4
CASSTGLDIQYF
TGTGCCAGCAGCACCGGACTAGACATTCAGTACTTC
>TRBV6-5|NA|TRBD1|TRBJ2-1
CASSYRDSFSYNEQFF
TGTGCCAGCAGTTACCGGGACAGTTTCTCCTACAATGAGCAGTTCTTC
>TRBV30|NA|TRBD1|TRBJ1-5
CAWSGTGGRGNQPQHF
TGTGCCTGGAGTGGGACAGGGGGCCGGGGCAATCAGCCCCAGCATTTT
>TRBV29-1|NA|NA|TRBJ2-2
CSVVEAANTGELFF
TGCAGCGTTGTGGAGGCTGCGAACACCGGGGAGCTGTTTTTT
>TRBV4-2|NA|NA|TRBJ2-1
CASSQPGRERYEQFF
TGTGCCAGCAGCCAACCTGGACGGGAGAGGTATGAGCAGTTCTTC
>TRBV4-2|NA|TRBD2|TRBJ2-2
CASSRQGARLAGGPRAGELFF
TGTGCCAGCAGCCGACAGGGGGCCCGACTAGCGGGAGGGCCGCGGGCCGGGGAGCTGTTTTTT
>TRBV2|NA|TRBD1|TRBJ2-2
CASSARGRFGELFF
TGTGCCAGCAGTGCCAGGGGGCGATTCGGGGAGCTGTTTTTT
>TRBV14|NA|NA|TRBJ2-5
CASSHGQAEETQYF
TGTGCCAGCAGCCACGGTCAGGCCGAAGAGACCCAGTACTTC
>TRBV13|NA|NA|TRBJ2-5
CASSSPDYPETQYF
TGTGCCAGCAGCTCTCCCGACTACCCAGAGACCCAGTACTTC
>TRBV19|NA|TRBD1|TRBJ2-2
CASSIPGQGKTGELFF
TGTGCCAGTAGTATTCCGGGACAGGGAAAAACCGGGGAGCTGTTTTTT
>TRBV12-5|once|TRBD1|TRBJ2-5
CASAATGGYETQYF
TGTGCTAGTGCTGCGACAGGGGGATACGAGACCCAGTACTTC
>TRBV7-8|NA|NA|TRBJ1-2
CASSLTGIGGYTF
TGTGCCAGCAGCTTAACAGGGATAGGGGGCTACACCTTC
>TRBV27|few|TRBD1|TRBJ2-3
CASSYRDRGTDTQYF
TGTGCCAGCTCATACAGGGACAGGGGAACAGATACGCAGTATTTT
>TRBV7-2|NA|TRBD1|TRBJ1-4
CASSFRQGSEKLFF
TGTGCCAGCAGCTTCCGACAGGGCAGTGAAAAACTGTTTTTT
>TRBV7-8|NA|NA|TRBJ1-5
CASSLQGYQPQHF
TGTGCCAGCAGCTTACAGGGCTATCAGCCCCAGCATTTT
>TRBV5-4|NA|TRBD1|TRBJ2-5
CASSRDRGQGETQYF
TGTGCCAGCAGCAGGGACAGGGGGCAAGGAGAGACCCAGTACTTC
>TRBV27|NA|NA|TRBJ2-1
CASGRSGPYNEQFF
TGTGCCAGCGGGCGGAGCGGACCCTACAATGAGCAGTTCTTC
>TRBV7-9|few|TRBD1|TRBJ2-1
CASSFRPGGNNEQFF
TGTGCCAGCAGCTTTCGGCCAGGGGGAAACAATGAGCAGTTCTTC
>TRBV5-4|NA|TRBD1|TRBJ1-3
CASSLDRVGNTIYF
TGTGCCAGCAGCCTCGACAGGGTTGGAAACACCATATATTTT
>TRBV2|NA|NA|TRBJ2-2
CASSESGSWTGELFF
TGTGCCAGCAGTGAATCCGGGAGTTGGACCGGGGAGCTGTTTTTT
>TRBV2|NA|NA|TRBJ2-7
CASRRDTTYEQYF
TGTGCCAGCAGGAGGGACACCACCTACGAGCAGTACTTC
>TRBV30|NA|NA|TRBJ2-5
CAWSVQALRETQYF
TGTGCCTGGAGTGTGCAGGCCCTTCGAGAGACCCAGTACTTC
>TRBV4-2|NA|NA|TRBJ1-1
CASSQSDSLPEAFF
TGTGCCAGCAGCCAGTCGGACAGCCTCCCTGAAGCTTTCTTT
>TRBV15|NA|TRBD1|TRBJ1-3
CATSRYRGQGGNTIYF
TGTGCCACCAGCAGATACAGGGGCCAGGGGGGAAACACCATATATTTT